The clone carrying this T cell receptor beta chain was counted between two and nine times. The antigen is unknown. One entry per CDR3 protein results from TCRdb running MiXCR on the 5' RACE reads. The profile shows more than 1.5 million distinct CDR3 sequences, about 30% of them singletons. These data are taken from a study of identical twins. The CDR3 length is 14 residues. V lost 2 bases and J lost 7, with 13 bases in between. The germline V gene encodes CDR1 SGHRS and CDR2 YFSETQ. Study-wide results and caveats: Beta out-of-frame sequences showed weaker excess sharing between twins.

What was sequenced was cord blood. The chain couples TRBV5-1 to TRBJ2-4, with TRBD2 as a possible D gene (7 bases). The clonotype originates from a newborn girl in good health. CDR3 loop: CASSLGGGPNIQYF. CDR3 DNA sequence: TGCGCCAGCAGCTTAGGGGGGGGGCCGAACATTCAGTACTTC.